The 17 T cell receptor beta chains given below trace back to one sample, sequenced in a study of T-cell reconstitution after alpha-beta-depleted transplantation in children. The TCRbeta library was prepared with unique molecular identifiers. TCRdb independently ran MiXCR on the PCR reads; one entry per CDR3 protein. The repertoire consists of about 200,000 distinct CDR3 sequences, with approximately 6.9% occurring once and the leading ten covering around 5%. Sequencing was performed on PBMCs, taken before TCRalphabeta/CD19-depleted stem cell transplant. These receptor sequences come from a boy aged 2-15 years with acute lymphoblastic leukemia, due to receive a stem cell transplant.

This clonotype appeared a few times. The gene calls are TRBV28 and TRBJ2-7; the match to TRBD2 covers 15 bases. The germline CDR1 and CDR2 sequences are MDHEN and SYDVKM. The CDR3 spans 14 residues. J lost 8 bases, V lost 5 bases, and 4 bases had no gene match. CDR3 in amino acids: CASSRTSGGAKQYF. CDR3 sequence (DNA): TGTGCCAGCAGTCGGACTAGCGGGGGGGCCAAGCAGTACTTC. The full variable domain, with the rest looked up from reference TRBV28 and TRBJ2-7, is DVKVTQSSRYLVKRTGEKVFLECVQDMDHENMFWYRQDPGLGLRLIYFSYDVKMKEKGDIPEGYSVSREKKERFSLILESASTNQTSMYLCASSRTSGGAKQYFGPGTRLTVT.

Ten or more counts support this clonotype. V and J are TRBV7-2 and TRBJ2-2; 8 bases fit TRBD1. The CDR3 runs to 15 residues. Per germline, CDR1 SGHTA and CDR2 FQGNSA. V trimming: 4 bases; J trimming: 7 bases; junction bases outside the gene matches: 8. This CDR3 reads CASSSRQGSIGELFF. The DNA of the CDR3 is TGTGCCAGCAGCTCGCGACAGGGGAGTATCGGGGAGCTGTTTTTT.

This clonotype occurred many times. This chain uses TRBV5-6 with TRBJ2-7, with TRBD1 matching over 7 bases. V lost 0 bases to trimming and J lost 3 bases; unmatched junction nucleotides: 3. The CDR3 has 14 residues. Germline CDR1 is SGHDT and CDR2 is YYEEEE. As DNA, the CDR3 is TGTGCCAGCAGCTTGGATAGGGGGCTCTACGAGCAGTACTTC. Amino acid sequence: CASSLDRGLYEQYF.

This chain connects TRBV11-2 to TRBJ2-2; 12 nucleotides agree with TRBD2. This CDR3 is built from 18 residues. Germline loops: CDR1 SGHAT, CDR2 FQNNGV. V was clipped by 0 bases and J by 0 bases; unmatched bases: 2. CDR3 in DNA: TGTGCCAGCAGCTTAGATCCTAGCGGGGGGGCGAACACCGGGGAGCTGTTTTTT. Translation: CASSLDPSGGANTGELFF.

There are many counts of this clonotype. The rearrangement links TRBV11-2 to TRBJ2-1; 10 bases fit TRBD2. The trim removed 2 bases at V and 7 bases at J, leaving 5 bases unmatched. The V gene's germline CDR1 is SGHAT and CDR2 FQNNGV. CDR3 length: 15 amino acids. CDR3 protein: CASSLFTSGINEQFF. The CDR3 coding sequence is TGTGCCAGCAGCTTATTCACTAGCGGGATTAATGAGCAGTTCTTC.

Ten or more counts support this clonotype. The chain is built from TRBV12-3 or TRBV12-4 and TRBJ2-5; 8 bases agree with TRBD1. The CDR3 length is 16 residues. With V trimmed by 4 bases and J by 5 bases, 12 bases remained unmatched. CDR3 region: CASSSRQGQHLETQYF. The CDR3 DNA follows: TGTGCCAGCAGTTCGAGACAGGGGCAGCATCTGGAGACCCAGTACTTC.

This clonotype was counted between two and nine times. This sequence joins TRBV11-2 and TRBJ1-2; 7 positions agree with TRBD1. V lost 3 bases to trimming and J lost 8 bases; unmatched junction nucleotides: 6. Germline V lookup: CDR1 SGHAT, CDR2 FQNNGV. This CDR3 region has 13 residues. The DNA of the CDR3 is TGTGCCAGCAGCTTTACAGGGGCGCGAGGCTACACCTTC. It yields the protein CASSFTGARGYTF.

The table lists this clonotype with a few counts. The rearrangement uses TRBV20-1 and TRBJ2-7; D could derive from TRBD1 or TRBD2 (7 bases each). The CDR3 consists of 14 residues. Germline values: CDR1 DFQATT, CDR2 SNEGSKA (reference sequence). V lost 6 bases to trimming and J lost 2 bases, with 17 bases between them. CDR3 residues: CSARRGTATYEQYF. CDR3 sequence (DNA): TGCAGTGCCCGGCGGGGGACAGCTACCTACGAGCAGTACTTC.

This clonotype was counted many times. V usage is TRBV29-1 and J usage is TRBJ2-7; a weak D match, TRBD1 (5 bases). V lost 4 bases and J lost 3, with 7 bases in between. This CDR3 comprises 11 residues. Germline lookup yields CDR1 SQVTM and CDR2 ANQGSEA. The CDR3 DNA reads TGCAGCGTTGTAAGGGGCTACGAGCAGTACTTC. Translated: CSVVRGYEQYF.

There are a few counts of this clonotype. V gene TRBV28 combines with J gene TRBJ2-7; 8 nucleotides line up with TRBD1. With V trimmed by 4 bases and J by 11 bases, 7 bases remained unmatched. The germline CDR1 and CDR2 sequences are MDHEN and SYDVKM. The CDR3 runs 12 residues. CDR3 protein: CASSWQGAGKYF. The CDR3 DNA reads TGTGCCAGCAGTTGGCAGGGGGCCGGGAAGTACTTC.

The chain recombines TRBV5-6 with TRBJ1-1; D might be TRBD1 (5 bases). Trimming left V 4 bases short and J 6 bases short, with 22 bases between. The V gene's germline CDR1 is SGHDT and CDR2 YYEEEE. The CDR3 consists of 16 residues. The CDR3 nucleotides read TGTGCCAGCAGCGTGACCCTCTCAGCTAAAGGGGCTGAAGCTTTCTTT. This gives the protein CASSVTLSAKGAEAFF.

This clonotype was detected only a few times. V and J are TRBV28 and TRBJ2-3, with 7 bases identical to TRBD2. J lost 0 bases, V lost 5 bases, and 11 bases had no gene match. The CDR3 extends over 17 amino acids. The germline V gene encodes CDR1 MDHEN and CDR2 SYDVKM. The CDR3 nucleotides are TGTGCCAGCAGTGCCCCGGGGCTAGCGGATAGCACAGATACGCAGTATTTT. As protein: CASSAPGLADSTDTQYF.

This clonotype was seen repeatedly, ten times or more. The chain recombines TRBV12-3 or TRBV12-4 with TRBJ2-4; D remains ambiguous. The CDR3 sequence is 13 residues long. Trimming removed 5 bases from V and 9 bases from J, with 14 bases in between. DNA of the CDR3: TGTGCCAGCAGTCCCCCCGTACTCGGCATTCAGTACTTC. Amino acids: CASSPPVLGIQYF.

This clonotype was counted ten times or more. This rearrangement joins TRBV4-2 to TRBJ2-7, with 8 bases matching TRBD1. The ends lost 3 bases at V and 6 bases at J; junction bases unmatched: 4. The CDR3 has 13 residues. Germline V gene sequence: CDR1 LGHNA, CDR2 YNFKEQ. The CDR3, as DNA: TGTGCCAGCAGCCACTCGACAGGGGTCGAGCAGTACTTC. It specifies CASSHSTGVEQYF.

The V gene is TRBV7-8, the J gene TRBJ2-1, with 7 bases lining up with TRBD2. The J segment lost 4 bases and the V segment lost 1 base, leaving 4 bases of the junction unmatched. There are 15 residues in the CDR3. Per the germline V gene, CDR1 is SGHVS and CDR2 is FQNEAQ. The CDR3 loop reads CASSLEGLYYNEQFF. CDR3 DNA: TGTGCCAGCAGCTTAGAGGGACTATATTACAATGAGCAGTTCTTC.

This clonotype was observed many times. The rearrangement uses TRBV29-1 and TRBJ2-2; 7 bases agree with TRBD1. The CDR3 length is 13 residues. Trimming took 7 bases from V and 0 from J; bases not matched to a gene: 2. Germline V gives CDR1 SQVTM, CDR2 ANQGSEA. The CDR3, as DNA: TGCAGCGGGACAGGTCCGAACACCGGGGAGCTGTTTTTT. Protein sequence: CSGTGPNTGELFF.

Remarks on this clonotype: A much larger clone sits a single nucleotide away, making a read error possible. The chain joins TRBV7-9 to TRBJ1-1; D unclear. Germline V gene sequence: CDR1 SEHNR, CDR2 FQNEAQ (reference sequence). The CDR3 has 14 amino acids. This CDR3 is CASSFGVGRTEVFF. The CDR3 DNA follows: TGTGCCAGCAGCTTTGGGGTGGGGAGAACTGAAGTTTTCTTT.